This passage covers 19 T cell receptor beta chains from one sample sequenced in a study of T cell changes during pregnancy in multiple sclerosis. Produced via immunoSEQ multiplex PCR; TCRdb's table is partial and in-frame only. In the table there are 50,000 to 65,000 clones, about 85% of which are singletons. The sample in question was CD4+ T cells from peripheral blood mononuclear cells, obtained in the third trimester of pregnancy. These receptors came from a female donor with multiple sclerosis, enrolled in a pregnancy study.

DNA for the CDR3: TGTGCCAGCAGCTTAGTGGCCAGGGGGCGGGAGACCCAGTACTTC. Amino acid sequence: CASSLVARGRETQYF. This chain links TRBV7-2 with TRBJ2-5; 8 bases fit TRBD1. CDR3 length: 15 residues. V trimming: 1 base; J trimming: 5 bases; junction bases outside the gene matches: 6. Germline V lookup: CDR1 SGHTA, CDR2 FQGNSA.

The chain combines TRBV5-8 with TRBJ1-1, with 9 bases aligning to TRBD1. The CDR3 sequence is 16 residues long. V was clipped by 4 bases and J by 8 bases; unmatched bases: 15. CDR1 SGHTS and CDR2 YDEGEE come from the germline V gene. The CDR3 here is CASSLGQGRWGIEAFF. CDR3 DNA sequence: TGTGCCAGCAGCCTTGGACAGGGGCGCTGGGGCATCGAAGCTTTCTTT.

This clone has just a few counts. The chain uses TRBV5-6 and TRBJ2-3; tentative D call: TRBD2 (6 bases). Germline assignment: CDR1 SGHDT and CDR2 YYEEEE. The V end was cut by 4 bases, the J end by 0 bases, with 12 bases between. The CDR3 runs 15 residues. The CDR3 protein is CASSPAGGSTDTQYF. CDR3 coding DNA: TGTGCCAGCAGCCCCGCCGGGGGTAGCACAGATACGCAGTATTTT.

The chain couples TRBV21-1 to TRBJ2-3; no check of the table's D call, TRBD1, against the DNA was made. TRBV21-1 represents a pseudogene. The CDR3 has 12 amino acids. The CDR3 spells CASSSQDRQQYF. DNA of the CDR3: TGTGCCAGCAGCAGTCAGGACAGGCAGCAGTATTTT.

The chain recombines TRBV7-9 with TRBJ2-5; 14 bases match TRBD2. In germline, CDR1 is SEHNR, CDR2 FQNEAQ (reference sequence). J gave up 5 bases and V 4 bases, and 6 bases lay outside the gene matches. The CDR3 covers 16 residues. The DNA of the CDR3 is TGTGCCAGCAGCTCCGAGGGACTAGCGGGAGCGGAGACCCAGTACTTC. The encoded protein is CASSSEGLAGAETQYF. The variable domain in full, completed from reference TRBV7-9 and TRBJ2-5, reads DTGVSQNPRHKITKRGQNVTFRCDPISEHNRLYWYRQTLGQGPEFLTYFQNEAQLEKSRLLSDRFSAERPKGSFSTLEIQRTEQGDSAMYLCASSSEGLAGAETQYFGPGTRLLVL.

This chain links TRBV5-1 with TRBJ2-2; 7 nucleotides line up with TRBD1. The germline V gene encodes CDR1 SGHRS and CDR2 YFSETQ. Trimming removed 0 bases from V and 3 bases from J; junction bases left unmatched: 5. This CDR3 has 16 residues. The CDR3 bases are TGCGCCAGCAGCTTGGTAAACAGGGGAGACACCGGGGAGCTGTTTTTT. Amino acids: CASSLVNRGDTGELFF.

The CDR3 reads CASSVLQNTEAFF. The CDR3 nucleotides are TGTGCCAGCAGTGTGTTACAGAACACTGAAGCTTTCTTT. The rearrangement links TRBV6-1 to TRBJ1-1; no clear D gene. CDR1 is MNHNS, CDR2 SASEGT, per germline. The CDR3 is made up of 13 amino acids. Trimming left V 4 bases short and J 1 base short, with 7 bases between.

V usage is TRBV7-2 and J usage is TRBJ2-1; D is uncertain. V lost 1 base to trimming and J lost 3 bases, with 16 bases between them. Germline assignment: CDR1 SGHTA and CDR2 FQGNSA. The CDR3 extends over 17 amino acids. The CDR3 protein is CASSLEYPSPSYNEQFF. DNA for the CDR3: TGTGCCAGCAGCTTAGAGTATCCAAGCCCGAGCTACAATGAGCAGTTCTTC.

This sequence joins TRBV6-5 and TRBJ1-3, with D possibly matching TRBD1 (6 bases). V was trimmed by 5 bases and J by 0 bases, leaving 8 bases between them. Per the germline V gene, CDR1 is MNHEY and CDR2 is SVGAGI. The CDR3 is made up of 14 amino acids. The CDR3 spells CASSRQDSGNTIYF. In DNA, the CDR3 is TGTGCCAGCAGTCGACAGGACTCTGGAAACACCATATATTTT.

The chain uses TRBV6-1 and TRBJ1-6; 7 bases align to TRBD1. Trimming removed 5 bases from V and 5 bases from J; junction bases left unmatched: 6. This CDR3 spans 15 amino acids. Germline values: CDR1 MNHNS, CDR2 SASEGT. CDR3 region: CASSFQGQNNSPLHF. DNA of the CDR3: TGTGCCAGCAGTTTCCAGGGACAGAATAATTCACCCCTCCACTTT.

This chain joins TRBV5-5 and TRBJ2-2, with D unresolved. This CDR3 comprises 13 residues. The V end lost 0 bases, the J end lost 3 bases, and 3 bases lay between the germline ends. Germline CDR1 reads SGHKS; CDR2 reads YYEKEE (reference sequence). The CDR3 protein is CASSLADTGELFF. The CDR3 nucleotides are TGTGCCAGCAGCTTGGCAGACACCGGGGAGCTGTTTTTT.

The chain combines TRBV14 with TRBJ2-2; possible D gene TRBD2, 6 bases. The CDR3 is 17 residues long. Trimming took 5 bases from V and 0 from J, leaving 16 bases between them. Germline V lookup: CDR1 SGHDN, CDR2 FVKESK. CDR3 sequence (DNA): TGTGCCAGCAGCTTAAGACCGGGACTGGCGAACACCGGGGAGCTGTTTTTT. This sequence encodes CASSLRPGLANTGELFF.

This clone was seen repeatedly, ten times or more. The chain couples TRBV18 to TRBJ2-2; D is unresolved. Germline loops: CDR1 KGHSH, CDR2 LQKENI. V was shortened by 6 bases and J by 7 bases, with 9 bases between the two germline ends. The CDR3 is 12 amino acids. CDR3: CASSLLGGELFF. In nucleotides, the CDR3 is TGTGCCAGCTCCCTTCTCGGCGGGGAGCTGTTTTTT.

The chain is built from TRBV21-1 and TRBJ1-1; TRBD1 reflects the table's D call only, with no check against the DNA. TRBV21-1 is deemed a pseudogene. CDR3 size: 16 residues. CDR3 protein: CASSKRRQGDHTEAFF. In nucleotides, the CDR3 is TGTGCCAGCAGCAAAAGGCGTCAGGGGGACCACACTGAAGCTTTCTTT.

The V and J genes are TRBV5-1 and TRBJ2-5, with D tentatively TRBD2 (6 bases). CDR3 length equals 14 residues. In germline, CDR1 is SGHRS, CDR2 YFSETQ. V lost 0 bases and J lost 5, with 11 bases in between. DNA for the CDR3: TGCGCCAGCAGCTTGGAGGGGAGGCAGGAGACCCAGTACTTC. Protein: CASSLEGRQETQYF.

V gene TRBV6-1 combines with J gene TRBJ1-2, with TRBD1 identical over 12 bases. The CDR3 has 15 amino acids. CDR1 and CDR2 from the germline V gene are MNHNS and SASEGT. V was clipped by 4 bases and J by 6 bases; unmatched bases: 6. As DNA, the CDR3 is TGTGCCAGCAGTGGGGGGACAGGGGGCTTTAATGGCTACACCTTC. Its translation: CASSGGTGGFNGYTF.

The gene calls are TRBV7-9 and TRBJ1-1, with D maybe TRBD1 (5 bases). This CDR3 spans 15 amino acids. Germline CDR1 SEHNR, CDR2 FQNEAQ (reference sequence). The V gene lost 4 bases and the J gene lost 3 bases, with 15 bases spanning the gap. CDR3: CASSSGAMKDTEAFF. The CDR3 DNA reads as TGTGCCAGCAGCTCTGGGGCAATGAAGGACACTGAAGCTTTCTTT.

This chain connects TRBV6-5 to TRBJ1-2, with unresolved D. The germline V and J ends were trimmed by 0 bases and 1 base, with 3 bases remaining between them. Germline CDR1 is MNHEY and CDR2 is SVGAGI. The CDR3 extends over 13 amino acids. DNA for the CDR3: TGTGCCAGCAGTTACTCGAGTAACTATGGCTACACCTTC. Its protein is CASSYSSNYGYTF.

V gene TRBV19 combines with J gene TRBJ2-5, with D possibly matching TRBD2 (6 bases). This CDR3 contains 14 residues. V was pared by 5 bases and J by 4 bases, with 14 bases between. Germline loops: CDR1 LNHDA, CDR2 SQIVND (reference sequence). The CDR3 is CASSLFGGGETQYF. CDR3 nucleotide sequence: TGTGCCAGTAGTTTGTTCGGGGGAGGAGAGACCCAGTACTTC.